Detailed here is one TCR beta chain. This entry comes from a study of technical replicates of blood from several donors. In germline, CDR1 is SGHRS, CDR2 YFSETQ. The CDR3 is made up of 16 amino acids. V shed 0 bases, J shed 2 bases, and the junction held 7 bases outside the gene matches. Some clones are missing from TCRdb's copy, which holds only in-frame ones; the method was immunoSEQ multiplex PCR. The sample consists of tens of thousands of clones, 95% to 96% of them appearing once. Input material: T cells isolated from PBMCs. The rearrangement links TRBV5-1 to TRBJ2-5; 7 bases align to TRBD1. This TCR was sampled from a human donor in good health. The CDR3 nucleotides read TGCGCCAGCAGCTTGGGGGACAGTGCCGCACAAGAGACCCAGTACTTC. The encoded protein is CASSLGDSAAQETQYF. Full variable domain (outside the CDR3, taken from reference TRBV5-1 and TRBJ2-5): KAGVTQTPRYLIKTRGQQVTLSCSPISGHRSVSWYQQTPGQGLQFLFEYFSETQRNKGNFPGRFSGRQFSNSRSEMNVSTLELGDSALYLCASSLGDSAAQETQYFGPGTRLLVL.